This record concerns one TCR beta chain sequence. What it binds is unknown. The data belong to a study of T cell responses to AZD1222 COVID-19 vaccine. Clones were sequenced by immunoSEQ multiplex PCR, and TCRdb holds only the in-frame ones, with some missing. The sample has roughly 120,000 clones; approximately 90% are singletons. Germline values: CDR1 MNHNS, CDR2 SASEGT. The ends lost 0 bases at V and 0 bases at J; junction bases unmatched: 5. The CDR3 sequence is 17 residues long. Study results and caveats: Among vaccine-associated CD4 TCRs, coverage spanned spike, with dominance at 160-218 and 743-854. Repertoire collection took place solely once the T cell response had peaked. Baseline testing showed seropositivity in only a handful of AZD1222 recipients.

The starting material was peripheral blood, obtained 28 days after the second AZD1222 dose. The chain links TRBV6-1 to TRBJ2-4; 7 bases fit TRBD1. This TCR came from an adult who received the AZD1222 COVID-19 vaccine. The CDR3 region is CASSEAGDSVAKNIQYF. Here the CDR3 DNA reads TGTGCCAGCAGTGAAGCGGGGGACAGCGTAGCCAAAAACATTCAGTACTTC.